The next 20 T cell receptor beta chains were all read from a single sample in a study of T cells in Graves' hyperthyroidism and ophthalmopathy. TCR beta CDR3 regions were amplified from RNA transcripts. First-round RT-PCR with HTBI primers amplified the TCR CDR3 region. TCRdb independently ran MiXCR on the multiplex PCR reads; one entry per CDR3 protein. The top ten hold around 9.3% of the sample, which has over 700,000 distinct CDR3 sequences, around 39% seen once. The source material was blood. Receptors were obtained from a man aged 18 to 29 with Graves' hyperthyroidism.

The chain recombines TRBV11-2 with TRBJ2-7; 8 nucleotides align to TRBD2. The CDR3 is made up of 14 amino acids. The V and J ends lost 5 bases and 6 bases, in that order; junction bases with no gene match: 9. Per the germline V gene, CDR1 is SGHAT and CDR2 is FQNNGV. The DNA of the CDR3 is TGTGCCAGCAGCCCCCTCGGCGGGAGGTTCGAGCAGTACTTC. It encodes CASSPLGGRFEQYF.

Only one count was recorded for this clonotype. The rearrangement joins TRBV25-1 to TRBJ2-7; D might be TRBD1 (6 bases). Per the germline V gene, CDR1 is MGHDK and CDR2 is SYGVNS. V lost 6 bases, J lost 2 bases, and 14 bases lay in between. The CDR3 sequence is 14 residues long. The CDR3 sequence is CASRGGGGTYEQYF. The CDR3 coding sequence is TGTGCCAGCAGGGGCGGTGGGGGCACCTACGAGCAGTACTTC.

This clonotype was found many times. DNA for the CDR3: TGCAGTGCTAGGCGGGGGCCTGGAACTGAAGCTTTCTTT. It specifies CSARRGPGTEAFF. The chain employs TRBV20-1 and TRBJ1-1; D is perhaps TRBD1 (6 bases). The CDR3 spans 13 residues. With 3 bases removed from V and 5 bases from J, the gap between germline ends came to 13 bases. Germline V gene sequence: CDR1 DFQATT, CDR2 SNEGSKA (reference sequence).

As for this clonotype: Because the CDR3 is missing its conserved closing phenylalanine or tryptophan, this is likely a read error. V gene TRBV9 combines with J gene TRBJ2-5; no clear D gene. V was trimmed by 0 bases and J by 5 bases, leaving 11 bases between them. The CDR3 spans 14 residues. Looked up from germline, CDR1 is SGDLS and CDR2 is YYNGEE. The DNA of the CDR3 is TGTGCCAGCAGCGTAGGGGCCCCCCAGGAGACCCAGTACTAC. The encoded protein is CASSVGAPQETQYY.

The J gene is TRBJ2-5, the V gene TRBV12-3 or TRBV12-4, with D possibly being TRBD1 (6 bases). V was clipped by 8 bases and J by 4 bases, with 20 bases between them. This CDR3 is 15 amino acids long. As DNA, the CDR3 is TGTGCCAGCGGAACCAGCAATGGGGGCATAGAGACCCAGTACTTC. Translation: CASGTSNGGIETQYF.

The V and J genes are TRBV10-3 and TRBJ2-6; 7 bases are a match to TRBD1. The CDR3 sequence is 16 residues long. Germline V CDR1 and CDR2: ENHRY, SYGVKD. Trimming cost V 6 bases and J 3 bases; bases outside gene matches: 8. This CDR3 is CAIRSGDSGGANVLTF. The DNA of the CDR3 is TGTGCCATCAGATCTGGGGACAGCGGTGGGGCCAACGTCCTGACTTTC.

This clonotype came up a few times. At one end, the junction sequence differs from germline, possibly due to a read error. V gene TRBV7-9 combines with J gene TRBJ1-4; TRBD1 matches 10 bases. Germline V gene lookup returns CDR1 SEHNR and CDR2 FQNEAQ (reference sequence). CDR3 size: 18 residues. For the CDR3, the DNA is TGTGCCAACAGCTTAGCTCGACAGGGGGCGGATTATAATGAAAAACTGTTTTTT. Its translation is CANSLARQGADYNEKLFF.

This clonotype was seen more than once but under ten times. The rearrangement joins TRBV9 to TRBJ1-1; D uncertain. Germline V CDR1 and CDR2: SGDLS, YYNGEE. This CDR3 has 14 residues. Trimming pared 4 bases from V and 0 bases from J, leaving 10 bases between. The CDR3 nucleotides read TGTGCCAGCAGCTACAGTAGCATGAACACTGAAGCTTTCTTT. Translating it yields CASSYSSMNTEAFF.

This clonotype has only a few counts. The rearrangement uses TRBV4-3 and TRBJ1-3; 7 bases agree with TRBD1. Germline CDR1 LGHNA, CDR2 YSLEER. The CDR3 consists of 16 residues. After removal of 0 bases from V and 0 bases from J, the junction contained 2 bases not matched to a gene. Here the CDR3 reads CASSQEGQRSGNTIYF. The CDR3 bases are TGCGCCAGCAGCCAAGAGGGACAGCGCTCTGGAAACACCATATATTTT.

This clonotype showed up just a few times. Compared with germline, one end of the junction differs, possibly owing to a read error. This rearrangement joins TRBV3-1 to TRBJ1-5; no reliable D call. This CDR3 contains 14 residues. Germline CDR1 is LGHDT and CDR2 is YNNKEL (reference sequence). In nucleotides, the CDR3 is TGTGCCAGCAGCCGGCTGGGGAGCAGTCAGCCCCAGCATTTT. Amino acids: CASSRLGSSQPQHF.

This clonotype was found a few times. The rearrangement uses TRBV9 and TRBJ1-1, with D uncertain. From germline, CDR1 is SGDLS and CDR2 YYNGEE. V was cut by 4 bases and J by 8 bases, with 15 bases left in between. The CDR3 spans 13 residues. In DNA form, the CDR3 reads TGTGCCAGCAGCCCCACGTCCGGGTCAGAAGCTTTCTTT. Its protein product is CASSPTSGSEAFF. Full variable domain (remainder filled in from reference TRBV9 and TRBJ1-1): DSGVTQTPKHLITATGQRVTLRCSPRSGDLSVYWYQQSLDQGLQFLIQYYNGEERAKGNILERFSAQQFPDLHSELNLSSLELGDSALYFCASSPTSGSEAFFGQGTRLTVV.

This clonotype was recorded at least ten times. The chain joins TRBV7-2 to TRBJ1-2; D is possibly TRBD1 (6 bases). V lost 7 bases to trimming and J lost 4 bases, with 7 bases between them. This CDR3 has 11 amino acids. CDR1 SGHTA and CDR2 FQGNSA come from the germline V gene. The CDR3 region is CASNRAYGYTF. CDR3 coding DNA: TGTGCCAGCAACAGGGCCTATGGCTACACCTTC.

This clonotype was found many times. The chain carries TRBV9 and TRBJ1-4; D unclear. The germline gives CDR1 SGDLS, CDR2 YYNGEE. The CDR3 is 12 amino acids. Trimming removed 3 bases from V and 7 bases from J, with 7 bases in between. The CDR3 protein is CASSATGEKLFF. CDR3 bases: TGTGCCAGCAGCGCAACGGGTGAAAAACTGTTTTTT. Full variable domain (missing parts from reference TRBV9 and TRBJ1-4): DSGVTQTPKHLITATGQRVTLRCSPRSGDLSVYWYQQSLDQGLQFLIQYYNGEERAKGNILERFSAQQFPDLHSELNLSSLELGDSALYFCASSATGEKLFFGSGTQLSVL.

This clonotype came up a few times. The chain links TRBV11-3 to TRBJ2-5; D uncertain. Looked up from germline, CDR1 is SGHNT and CDR2 is YENEEA. The CDR3 is 14 amino acids. The ends were cut back, 8 bases at V and 2 bases at J, with 15 bases in the middle. CDR3 nucleotide sequence: TGTGCCAGCTCTCCGCAGACGATTCAAGAGACCCAGTACTTC. It translates to CASSPQTIQETQYF.

A few counts support this clonotype. The chain employs TRBV4-1 and TRBJ1-3; TRBD1 aligns across 7 bases. Germline loops: CDR1 MGHRA, CDR2 YSYEKL. Unmatched junction bases numbered 6, after V lost 0 bases and J lost 7 bases. The CDR3 has 15 amino acids. The CDR3 nucleotides are TGCGCCAGCAGCCAAGAAGACAGGGTACCTAACACCATATATTTT. Translated: CASSQEDRVPNTIYF.

V and J are TRBV10-3 and TRBJ1-2, with D perhaps matching TRBD1 (5 bases). Germline V gene sequence: CDR1 ENHRY, CDR2 SYGVKD. There are 16 residues in the CDR3. V shed 1 base and J shed 5 bases, with 17 bases lying between them. CDR3 loop: CAISEFGDLTGYGYTF. CDR3 bases: TGTGCCATCAGTGAGTTTGGGGACCTCACGGGGTATGGCTACACCTTC.

In this sample, this clonotype turned up many times. The V and J genes are TRBV9 and TRBJ1-1; 7 nucleotides align to TRBD1. The CDR3 length is 13 residues. Germline V gene sequence: CDR1 SGDLS, CDR2 YYNGEE. With 3 bases clipped from V and 4 bases from J, the junction kept 3 bases outside the gene matches. CDR3 DNA: TGTGCCAGCAGCGGGGACAGTGGCACTGAAGCTTTCTTT. It yields the protein CASSGDSGTEAFF.

The DNA for the CDR3 is TGTGCTAGAGATATAGGGCGGAATGCCTACGAGCAGTACTTC. It encodes CARDIGRNAYEQYF. This chain links TRBV25-1 with TRBJ2-7; D unresolved. Germline assignment: CDR1 MGHDK and CDR2 SYGVNS. The CDR3 extends over 14 amino acids.

The chain links TRBV25-1 to TRBJ2-5; 8 bases align to TRBD1. The germline gives CDR1 MGHDK, CDR2 SYGVNS. The V and J ends lost 6 bases and 5 bases, in that order; junction bases with no gene match: 11. CDR3 length: 15 residues. The DNA of the CDR3 is TGTGCCAGCAGCTCGACAGGGGTTTCAGGGGAGACCCAGTACTTC. It specifies CASSSTGVSGETQYF.

V and J are TRBV4-1 and TRBJ2-7; a possible D gene is TRBD2 (6 bases). The CDR3 extends over 13 amino acids. CDR1 is MGHRA, CDR2 YSYEKL, per germline. Trimming took 6 bases from V and 7 from J, leaving 16 bases between them. In DNA, the CDR3 is TGCGCCAGCAGAAAGATCGGGAGCAAAGAGCAGTACTTC. Protein product: CASRKIGSKEQYF.